The 10 T cell receptor beta chains in this list originate from one sample, sequenced in a study of T cells after posttransplantation cyclophosphamide. Busulfan-fludarabine conditioning, marrow transplant, and cyclophosphamide on days +3 and +4 were administered. Libraries were prepared by immunoSEQ multiplex PCR; TCRdb keeps only in-frame clonotypes and omits some of them. The data hold more than 4,500 clones, with about 79% observed a single time. This specimen was CD4+ T cells sorted from blood, taken about 350 days after allogeneic stem cell transplant with posttransplant cyclophosphamide. These receptors came from a male patient in his fifties or sixties who received an allogeneic stem cell transplant from a related donor and was CMV-positive. Part of the T cells may come from the graft donor.

This chain links TRBV6-1 with TRBJ2-1; 8 nucleotides line up with TRBD2. The CDR3 spans 16 residues. V trimming: 3 bases; J trimming: 0 bases; junction bases outside the gene matches: 4. Per the germline V gene, CDR1 is MNHNS and CDR2 is SASEGT. Here the CDR3 DNA reads TGTGCCAGCAGTGATTTAGCGGGAATCTCCTACAATGAGCAGTTCTTC. Its translation: CASSDLAGISYNEQFF.

This rearrangement joins TRBV7-9 to TRBJ2-1, with TRBD1 matching over 7 bases. V lost 3 bases and J lost 9; bases outside the gene matches: 8. The V gene's germline CDR1 is SEHNR and CDR2 FQNEAQ (reference sequence). CDR3 size: 14 residues. As DNA, the CDR3 is TGTGCCAGCAGCTTGACAGGGAATTTAGGTGAGCAGTTCTTC. Its protein is CASSLTGNLGEQFF.

This clone was detected once. The genes are TRBV5-6 and TRBJ1-6; D is unresolved. The germline V gene encodes CDR1 SGHDT and CDR2 YYEEEE. Trimming cost V 4 bases and J 10 bases, with 6 bases left between them. This CDR3 comprises 11 residues. The CDR3 loop is CASSAGSPLHF. The CDR3 nucleotides are TGTGCCAGCAGCGCTGGCTCACCCCTCCACTTT.

The V call is TRBV10-1, the J call TRBJ1-3; D is unresolved. This CDR3 comprises 15 residues. V was cut by 9 bases and J by 4 bases, with 19 bases left in between. Germline CDR1 reads WNHNN; CDR2 reads SYGVQD (reference sequence). CDR3 sequence reads: CARYRGPDRGNTIYF. As DNA, the CDR3 is TGCGCCAGGTACCGGGGTCCCGACCGAGGAAACACCATATATTTT.

The V and J genes are TRBV25-1 and TRBJ1-4; the match to TRBD1 covers 8 bases. This CDR3 has 14 residues. With 6 bases clipped from V and 5 bases from J, the junction kept 5 bases outside the gene matches. CDR1 and CDR2 (germline): MGHDK, SYGVNS. The CDR3 sequence: CASSQDRVNEKLFF. In DNA, the CDR3 is TGTGCCAGCAGCCAGGACAGGGTAAATGAAAAACTGTTTTTT. The complete variable domain, with remaining parts taken from reference TRBV25-1 and TRBJ1-4, reads EADIYQTPRYLVIGTGKKITLECSQTMGHDKMYWYQQDPGMELHLIHYSYGVNSTEKGDLSSESTVSRIRTEHFPLTLESARPSHTSQYLCASSQDRVNEKLFFGSGTQLSVL.

This clone came up once. Other nucleotide sequences from this sample produce the same CDR3. This sequence joins TRBV29-1 and TRBJ2-1; 8 bases agree with TRBD2. Looked up from germline, CDR1 is SQVTM and CDR2 is ANQGSEA. V dropped 7 bases and J dropped 7; count of bases not matched to a gene: 6. This CDR3 is 12 amino acids long. This CDR3 is CSAGGGPNEQFF. CDR3 nucleotides: TGCAGCGCAGGCGGGGGGCCGAATGAGCAGTTCTTC.

The rearrangement uses TRBV4-1 and TRBJ2-1, with TRBD2 matching over 13 bases. Unmatched junction bases numbered 12, after V lost 4 bases and J lost 9 bases. Germline loops: CDR1 MGHRA, CDR2 YSYEKL. This CDR3 is 17 amino acids long. CDR3 loop: CASSRLLAGGPSGEQFF. Written as DNA, the CDR3 is TGCGCCAGCAGCCGCCTACTAGCGGGAGGGCCCTCGGGTGAGCAGTTCTTC.

The V and J genes are TRBV18 and TRBJ2-2; weak D call: TRBD2 (6 bases). The length of the CDR3 is 13 residues. Trimming cost V 4 bases and J 9 bases, with 12 bases left between them. Germline CDR1 and CDR2: KGHSH and LQKENI. DNA for the CDR3: TGTGCCAGCTCACTACTAGCTTACTGGGAGCTGTTTTTT. Translation gives CASSLLAYWELFF.

The rearrangement links TRBV18 to TRBJ1-1; no reliable D call. Trimming took off 0 bases at V and 1 base at J, with 12 bases between the two ends. Germline CDR1 and CDR2: KGHSH and LQKENI. CDR3 length: 16 amino acids. The CDR3: CASSPPIYGENTEAFF. CDR3 DNA sequence: TGTGCCAGCTCACCACCGATCTACGGGGAGAACACTGAAGCTTTCTTT.

The chain uses TRBV5-1 and TRBJ2-7, with TRBD1 matching 7 bases. CDR1 and CDR2 from the germline V gene are SGHRS and YFSETQ. This CDR3 region has 14 residues. After removal of 0 bases from V and 4 bases from J, the junction contained 4 bases not matched to a gene. The CDR3 loop is CASSLDRGDYEQYF. As DNA, the CDR3 is TGCGCCAGCAGCTTGGACAGGGGTGATTACGAGCAGTACTTC.